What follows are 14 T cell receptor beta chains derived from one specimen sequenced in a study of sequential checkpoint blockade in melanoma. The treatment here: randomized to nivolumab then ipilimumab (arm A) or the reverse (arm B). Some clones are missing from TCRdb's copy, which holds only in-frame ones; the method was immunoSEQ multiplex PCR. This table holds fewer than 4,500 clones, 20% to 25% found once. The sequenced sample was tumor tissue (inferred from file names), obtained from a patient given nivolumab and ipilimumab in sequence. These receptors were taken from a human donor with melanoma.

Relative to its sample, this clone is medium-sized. The CDR3 region has the DNA TGTGCCAGCAGTTCGACAGGGGCTGGGTATGGCTACACCTTC. Protein: CASSSTGAGYGYTF. The chain carries TRBV6-8 and TRBJ1-2, with 8 nucleotides matching TRBD1. This CDR3 has 14 amino acids. The germline CDR1 and CDR2 sequences are MNHGY and SAAAGT. V shed 4 bases and J 5 bases; nucleotides not matched to a gene: 6.

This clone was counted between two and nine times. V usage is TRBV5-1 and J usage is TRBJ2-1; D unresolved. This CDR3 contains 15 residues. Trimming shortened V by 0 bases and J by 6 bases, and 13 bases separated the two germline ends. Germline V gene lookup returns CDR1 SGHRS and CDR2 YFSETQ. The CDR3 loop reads CASSLARGAFNEQFF. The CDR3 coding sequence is TGCGCCAGCAGCTTGGCCCGAGGAGCGTTCAATGAGCAGTTCTTC.

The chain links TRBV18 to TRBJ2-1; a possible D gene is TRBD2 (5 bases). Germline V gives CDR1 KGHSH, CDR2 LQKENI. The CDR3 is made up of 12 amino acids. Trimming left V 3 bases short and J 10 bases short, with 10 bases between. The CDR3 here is CASSPGIGEQFF. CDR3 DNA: TGTGCCAGCTCACCCGGGATCGGGGAGCAGTTCTTC. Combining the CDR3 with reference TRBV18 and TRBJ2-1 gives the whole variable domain NAGVMQNPRHLVRRRGQEARLRCSPMKGHSHVYWYRQLPEEGLKFMVYLQKENIIDESGMPKERFSAEFPKEGPSILRIQQVVRGDSAAYFCASSPGIGEQFFGPGTRLTVL.

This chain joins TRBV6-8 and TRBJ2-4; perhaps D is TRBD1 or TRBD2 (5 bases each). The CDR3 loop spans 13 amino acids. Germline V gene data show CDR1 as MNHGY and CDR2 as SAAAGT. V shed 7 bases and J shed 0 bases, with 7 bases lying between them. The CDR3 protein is CASKRGAKNIQYF. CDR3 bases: TGTGCCAGCAAGAGGGGAGCCAAAAACATTCAGTACTTC.

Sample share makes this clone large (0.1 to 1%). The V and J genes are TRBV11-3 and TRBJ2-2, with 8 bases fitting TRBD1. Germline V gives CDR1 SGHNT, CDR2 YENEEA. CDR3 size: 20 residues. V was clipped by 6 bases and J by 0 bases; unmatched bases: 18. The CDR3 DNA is TGTGCCAGCAGTCTCGAACCTCAGGGGGCCCTGTTCGCGAACACCGGGGAGCTGTTTTTT. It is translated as CASSLEPQGALFANTGELFF.

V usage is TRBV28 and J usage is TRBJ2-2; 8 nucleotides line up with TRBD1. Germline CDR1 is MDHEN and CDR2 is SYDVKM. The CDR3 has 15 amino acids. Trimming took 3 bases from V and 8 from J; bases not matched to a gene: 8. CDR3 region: CASSLGTGQRGELFF. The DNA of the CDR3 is TGTGCCAGCAGTTTGGGGACAGGTCAGAGGGGGGAGCTGTTTTTT. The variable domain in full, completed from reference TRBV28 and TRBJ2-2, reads DVKVTQSSRYLVKRTGEKVFLECVQDMDHENMFWYRQDPGLGLRLIYFSYDVKMKEKGDIPEGYSVSREKKERFSLILESASTNQTSMYLCASSLGTGQRGELFFGEGSRLTVL.

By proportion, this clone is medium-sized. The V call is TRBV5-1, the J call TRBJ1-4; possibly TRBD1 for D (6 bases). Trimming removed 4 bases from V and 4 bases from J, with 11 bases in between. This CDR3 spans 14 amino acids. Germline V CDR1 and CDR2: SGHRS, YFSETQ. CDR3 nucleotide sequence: TGCGCCAGCAGCCGCCGGGACAATAATGAAAAACTGTTTTTT. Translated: CASSRRDNNEKLFF.

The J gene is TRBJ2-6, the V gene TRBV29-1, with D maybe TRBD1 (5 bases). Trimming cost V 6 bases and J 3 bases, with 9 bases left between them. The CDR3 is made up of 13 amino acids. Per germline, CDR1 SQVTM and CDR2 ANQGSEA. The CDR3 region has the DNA TGCAGCGTCCAGGGTAGTGGGGCCAACGTCCTGACTTTC. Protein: CSVQGSGANVLTF.

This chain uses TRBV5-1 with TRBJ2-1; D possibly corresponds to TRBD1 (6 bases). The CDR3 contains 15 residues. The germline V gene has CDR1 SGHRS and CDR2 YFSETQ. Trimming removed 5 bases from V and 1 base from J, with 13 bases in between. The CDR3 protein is CASSYARGSYNEQFF. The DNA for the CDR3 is TGCGCCAGCAGTTATGCCAGGGGTTCCTACAATGAGCAGTTCTTC.

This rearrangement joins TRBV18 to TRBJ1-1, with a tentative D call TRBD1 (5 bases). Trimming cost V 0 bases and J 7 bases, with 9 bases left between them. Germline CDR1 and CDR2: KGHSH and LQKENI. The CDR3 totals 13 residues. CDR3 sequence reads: CASSPPMGVEAFF. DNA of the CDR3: TGTGCCAGCTCACCACCGATGGGGGTTGAAGCTTTCTTT.

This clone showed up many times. The CDR3 sequence: CASSAGTGTQYF. The CDR3 bases are TGTGCCAGCAGTGCTGGGACAGGGACCCAGTACTTC. The chain has TRBV6-8 and TRBJ2-5, with 8 bases matching TRBD1. This CDR3 has 12 amino acids. Per the germline V gene, CDR1 is MNHGY and CDR2 is SAAAGT. Trimming removed 5 bases from V and 7 bases from J; junction bases left unmatched: 3.

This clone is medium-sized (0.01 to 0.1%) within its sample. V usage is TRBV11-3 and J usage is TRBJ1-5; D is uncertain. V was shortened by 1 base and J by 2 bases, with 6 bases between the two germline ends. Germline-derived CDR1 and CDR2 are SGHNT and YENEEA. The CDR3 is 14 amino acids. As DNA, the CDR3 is TGTGCCAGCAGCTTAGGGGGAGGCAATCAGCCCCAGCATTTT. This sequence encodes CASSLGGGNQPQHF. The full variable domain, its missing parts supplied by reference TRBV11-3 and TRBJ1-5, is EAGVVQSPRYKIIEKKQPVAFWCNPISGHNTLYWYLQNLGQGPELLIRYENEEAVDDSQLPKDRFSAERLKGVDSTLKIQPAELGDSAVYLCASSLGGGNQPQHFGDGTRLSIL.

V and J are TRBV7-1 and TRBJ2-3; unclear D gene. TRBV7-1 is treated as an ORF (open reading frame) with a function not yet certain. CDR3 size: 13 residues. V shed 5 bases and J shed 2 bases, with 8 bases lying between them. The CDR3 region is CASSPRVTDTQYF. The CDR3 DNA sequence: TGTGCCAGCAGCCCCCGGGTCACAGATACGCAGTATTTT.

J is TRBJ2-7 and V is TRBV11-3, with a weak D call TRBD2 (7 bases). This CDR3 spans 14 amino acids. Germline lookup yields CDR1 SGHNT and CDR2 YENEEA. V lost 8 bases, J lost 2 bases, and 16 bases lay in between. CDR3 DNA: TGTGCCAGCGGGGGGGCTAGCGCAGCCTACGAGCAGTACTTC. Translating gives CASGGASAAYEQYF.